The sequence of this T cell receptor (beta chain) was determined in a study of T cells after yellow fever vaccination. Study details: Some fractions had low cell numbers, and these were prepared with SMART-Seq v4 Ultra Low Input.

Of note for this clonotype: No antigen is known for it.

UMIs were added to TCR cDNA along with a universal primer site when it was made by 5'RACE template switching. TCRdb redid the calling of the 5' RACE reads with MiXCR, one entry per CDR3 protein. The sample has about 260,000 distinct CDR3 sequences; approximately 13% are singletons. General study points: Clonotypes found in both CD4 and CD8 compartments made up a small share. Secondary responses were weaker yet peaked faster, day 5 versus 15.

The sequence came from a man younger than 40 who received the YFV17D yellow fever vaccine. This specimen was CD4+ T cells sorted from PBMCs, taken 45 days after the yellow fever booster vaccination.

This chain's CDR3 is CASSLDNPDTQYF. Here the CDR3 DNA reads TGCGCCAGCAGCTTGGATAACCCAGATACGCAGTATTTT. The rearrangement uses TRBV5-1 and TRBJ2-3; no clear D gene. Germline loops: CDR1 SGHRS, CDR2 YFSETQ. This CDR3 is built from 13 residues. Trimming stripped 0 bases from V and 4 bases from J, with 6 bases between.